The 21 T cell receptor beta chains below were found in one sample sequenced in a study of identical twins (dated by TCRdb to 2016 to 2017). Libraries were built with 5' RACE. Sequencing used an Illumina HiSeq 2000. The public reads were quality trimmed at Q25 with fastp and then assembled into clones with MiXCR by TCRdb, keeping productive beta chains. Under each unique CDR3 protein, matching rows form one entry showing the most common genes and DNA. For this sample the table gives a few hundred thousand distinct CDR3 sequences, of which more than 9% were detected only once. The ten largest clones represent roughly 10% of the sample. Sequenced sample: memory T cells sorted from blood. The sample's cell subset or site, from its label and the paper: CD45RO+ enriched T cells. These receptors all come from a man aged 45 to 65 in good health.

V is TRBV7-9 and J is TRBJ2-7; 9 bases align to TRBD1. Germline CDR1 reads SEHNR; CDR2 reads FQNEAQ (reference sequence). The CDR3 loop spans 15 amino acids. The J segment lost 2 bases and the V segment lost 5 bases, leaving 7 bases of the junction unmatched. The CDR3 nucleotides read TGTGCCAGCAGCATCGCCGGGACAGGGACCTACGAGCAGTACTTC. Encoded protein: CASSIAGTGTYEQYF.

The V and J genes are TRBV20-1 and TRBJ1-2; no clear D. The CDR3 sequence is 12 residues long. The germline V and J ends were trimmed by 5 bases and 6 bases, with 13 bases remaining between them. Germline CDR1 reads DFQATT; CDR2 reads SNEGSKA (reference sequence). The DNA of the CDR3 is TGCAGTGCTGAGGAGGGTTTCGATGGCTACACCTTC. This sequence encodes CSAEEGFDGYTF.

This clonotype was detected only a few times. V gene TRBV4-3 combines with J gene TRBJ1-2; possible D gene TRBD1, 6 bases. CDR1 is LGHNA, CDR2 YSLEER, per germline. The germline V and J ends were trimmed by 1 base and 5 bases, with 11 bases remaining between them. The CDR3 totals 14 residues. CDR3 loop: CASSQVQGYYGYTF. The DNA for the CDR3 is TGCGCCAGCAGCCAAGTCCAGGGGTATTATGGCTACACCTTC.

In this sample, this clonotype turned up many times. The chain has TRBV24-1 and TRBJ2-3, with D maybe TRBD1 (5 bases). The CDR3 has 14 amino acids. The V gene's germline CDR1 is KGHDR and CDR2 SFDVKD. V lost 2 bases and J lost 6, with 11 bases in between. The CDR3 loop reads CATSDWPGSDTQYF. The DNA for the CDR3 is TGTGCCACCAGTGATTGGCCAGGGTCCGATACGCAGTATTTT.

This clonotype was counted between two and nine times. The J gene is TRBJ2-7, the V gene TRBV6-1, with TRBD1 matching 12 bases. CDR1 is MNHNS, CDR2 SASEGT, per germline. The CDR3 consists of 14 residues. J gave up 7 bases and V 6 bases, and 7 bases lay outside the gene matches. In DNA form, the CDR3 reads TGTGCCAGCAGCCCCGGGACAGGGGGCGGTGAGCAGTACTTC. Encoded protein: CASSPGTGGGEQYF.

This clonotype showed up many times. This rearrangement joins TRBV29-1 to TRBJ2-5; 8 positions agree with TRBD1. The CDR3 covers 13 residues. CDR1 is SQVTM, CDR2 ANQGSEA, per germline. V shed 6 bases and J 7 bases; nucleotides not matched to a gene: 10. In DNA form, the CDR3 reads TGCAGCGTGGCGGGACAGGTGGTAGGGACCCAGTACTTC. It translates to CSVAGQVVGTQYF. The variable domain in full, completed from reference TRBV29-1 and TRBJ2-5, reads SAVISQKPSRDICQRGTSLTIQCQVDSQVTMMFWYRQQPGQSLTLIATANQGSEATYESGFVIDKFPISRPNLTFSTLTVSNMSPEDSSIYLCSVAGQVVGTQYFGPGTRLLVL.

This clonotype was detected only a few times. V and J are TRBV5-1 and TRBJ2-3; 12 bases are a match to TRBD2. The trim removed 4 bases at V and 5 bases at J, leaving 5 bases unmatched. From germline, CDR1 is SGHRS and CDR2 YFSETQ. This CDR3 is 15 amino acids long. The CDR3 loop reads CASSALAGGVDTQYF. CDR3 sequence (DNA): TGCGCCAGCAGCGCACTAGCGGGGGGAGTAGATACGCAGTATTTT.

This clonotype was seen at least ten times. The V gene is TRBV20-1, the J gene TRBJ2-7, with D unclear. Per germline, CDR1 DFQATT and CDR2 SNEGSKA (reference sequence). With 1 base removed from V and 4 bases from J, the gap between germline ends came to 11 bases. The CDR3 is 13 residues long. This chain's CDR3 is CSARGPSFYEQYF. CDR3 bases: TGCAGTGCTAGAGGTCCCTCCTTTTACGAGCAGTACTTC.

This clonotype has just a few counts. The chain employs TRBV20-1 and TRBJ1-2; D gene unclear. Germline V gene lookup returns CDR1 DFQATT and CDR2 SNEGSKA (reference sequence). V lost 0 bases to trimming and J lost 5 bases, with 10 bases between them. The CDR3 length is 13 residues. The CDR3 protein is CSAREGIRYGYTF. DNA for the CDR3: TGCAGTGCTAGAGAGGGGATCCGGTATGGCTACACCTTC.

A few counts support this clonotype. As DNA, the CDR3 is TGTGCCAGCAGTGGCCCAGTGGGAGAGACCCAGTACTTC. It specifies CASSGPVGETQYF. The chain combines TRBV6-2 or TRBV6-3 with TRBJ2-5; D remains unclear. This CDR3 is built from 13 residues. Germline assignment: CDR1 MNHEY and CDR2 SVGEGT. V was clipped by 5 bases and J by 4 bases, with 11 bases between them.

In this sample, this clonotype turned up many times. The rearrangement links TRBV20-1 to TRBJ1-5; 9 positions match TRBD1. Losses at the gene ends were 1 base for V and 14 bases for J; bases not matched to a gene: 12. CDR1 and CDR2 from the germline V gene are DFQATT and SNEGSKA (reference sequence). The CDR3 covers 14 residues. The chain's CDR3 is CSARAGTGLRKEHF. The CDR3 bases are TGCAGTGCTAGAGCTGGGACAGGGTTAAGGAAGGAGCATTTT.

This chain connects TRBV5-1 to TRBJ2-1, with 8 bases that match TRBD1. CDR1 is SGHRS and CDR2 is YFSETQ in the germline V gene. The CDR3 runs 17 residues. Losses at the gene ends were 7 bases for V and 8 bases for J; bases not matched to a gene: 20. CDR3 coding DNA: TGCGCCAGCGAGATTTCTTTCCAGGACAGGGTGGGGGATGAGCAGTTCTTC. This encodes CASEISFQDRVGDEQFF.

The V and J genes are TRBV5-1 and TRBJ2-3; D is ambiguous. The CDR3 loop spans 18 amino acids. Trimming shortened V by 0 bases and J by 2 bases, and 19 bases separated the two germline ends. CDR1 is SGHRS, CDR2 YFSETQ, per germline. In DNA, the CDR3 is TGCGCCAGCAGCTTGGCCGGCGTTGGGGTTCGTGACACAGATACGCAGTATTTT. As protein: CASSLAGVGVRDTDTQYF.

This clonotype was seen only a few times. The germline gene is not matched at one end of the junction; a read error may be the cause. V is TRBV3-1 and J is TRBJ1-1, with a possible D match to TRBD1 (6 bases). Germline assignment: CDR1 LGHDT and CDR2 YNNKEL (reference sequence). There are 15 residues in the CDR3. The CDR3 DNA reads as TGTGCCAGCAGCGTCGCTACAGGGCTGAATACTGAAGCTTTCTTT. Its translation is CASSVATGLNTEAFF.

This clonotype came up many times. The rearrangement links TRBV5-1 to TRBJ1-1; no reliable D call. V lost 4 bases, J lost 3 bases, and 13 bases lay in between. Germline V gives CDR1 SGHRS, CDR2 YFSETQ. The CDR3 sequence is 14 residues long. The CDR3 sequence: CASSQNPTDTEAFF. DNA of the CDR3: TGCGCCAGCAGCCAAAACCCCACGGACACTGAAGCTTTCTTT.

This clonotype has ten or more counts. This sequence joins TRBV4-3 and TRBJ2-5; the match to TRBD2 covers 13 bases. The CDR3 consists of 16 residues. Per germline, CDR1 LGHNA and CDR2 YSLEER. Losses at the gene ends were 2 bases for V and 5 bases for J; bases not matched to a gene: 5. The CDR3 loop is CASSQYGTSGMETQYF. CDR3 in DNA: TGCGCCAGCAGCCAATATGGGACTAGCGGGATGGAGACCCAGTACTTC.

This clonotype was found a few times. The rearrangement links TRBV6-5 to TRBJ1-2; D gene unclear. Germline assignment: CDR1 MNHEY and CDR2 SVGAGI. Trimming took off 0 bases at V and 2 bases at J, with 7 bases between the two ends. The CDR3 has 14 residues. CDR3 nucleotides: TGTGCCAGCAGTTACTCGGCCACCAACTATGGCTACACCTTC. Translating it yields CASSYSATNYGYTF.

This clonotype appeared many times. The chain has TRBV4-3 and TRBJ1-2; D unclear. This CDR3 has 12 residues. Per germline, CDR1 LGHNA and CDR2 YSLEER. Trimming removed 3 bases from V and 7 bases from J, with 9 bases in between. As DNA, the CDR3 is TGCGCCAGCAGCCATGGTCAGTCTGGCTACACCTTC. It codes for CASSHGQSGYTF.

This clonotype appeared many times. This chain uses TRBV7-2 with TRBJ2-3; D may be TRBD2 (6 bases). Trimming left V 6 bases short and J 4 bases short, with 14 bases between. The V gene's germline CDR1 is SGHTA and CDR2 FQGNSA. The CDR3 has 14 residues. In nucleotides, the CDR3 is TGTGCCAGCAGTACCGGGACTTGGGCAGATACGCAGTATTTT. Protein sequence: CASSTGTWADTQYF.

The chain joins TRBV20-1 to TRBJ2-5, with D uncertain. The CDR3 sequence is 11 residues long. Trimming took off 8 bases at V and 1 base at J, with 8 bases between the two ends. In germline, CDR1 is DFQATT, CDR2 SNEGSKA (reference sequence). CDR3 region: CSIMSQETQYF. CDR3 nucleotides: TGCAGTATCATGAGCCAAGAGACCCAGTACTTC.

The chain has TRBV7-2 and TRBJ2-7; D is unclear. The V gene lost 2 bases and the J gene lost 6 bases, with 8 bases spanning the gap. CDR1 is SGHTA, CDR2 FQGNSA, per germline. This CDR3 is built from 12 residues. The chain's CDR3 is CASSLSGAEQYF. As DNA, the CDR3 is TGTGCCAGCAGCTTAAGTGGAGCCGAGCAGTACTTC.